The present T cell receptor (beta chain) was sequenced within a study of follicular helper T cells after annual influenza vaccination. The repertoire was sequenced with immunoSEQ multiplex PCR; TCRdb's copy has only in-frame clones and lacks some. The repertoire holds more than 10,000 clones, with about 73% as singletons. Points from the study as a whole: For non-cTfh compartments, undersampling could not be ruled out. Day 7 ICOS+CD38+ clones later appeared mostly in ICOS-CD38- cTfh.

A remark on this clone: Its cognate antigen is unknown.

Unmatched junction bases numbered 4, after V lost 6 bases and J lost 5 bases. Germline V CDR1 and CDR2: MNHNS, SASEGT. The CDR3 is 13 residues long. Stated time point: 2014-2015 season, pre-vaccination. Per time point, about 40-110 mL of blood was sampled. Sequenced material: CXCR5- memory CD4+ T cells sorted from blood, taken on the day of influenza vaccination. The receptor was derived from an adult who received the influenza vaccine. The chain uses TRBV6-1 and TRBJ1-1, with 9 nucleotides matching TRBD1. The CDR3 bases are TGTGCCAGCAGCCGGGACAGGGCTACTGAAGCTTTCTTT. This codes for CASSRDRATEAFF.